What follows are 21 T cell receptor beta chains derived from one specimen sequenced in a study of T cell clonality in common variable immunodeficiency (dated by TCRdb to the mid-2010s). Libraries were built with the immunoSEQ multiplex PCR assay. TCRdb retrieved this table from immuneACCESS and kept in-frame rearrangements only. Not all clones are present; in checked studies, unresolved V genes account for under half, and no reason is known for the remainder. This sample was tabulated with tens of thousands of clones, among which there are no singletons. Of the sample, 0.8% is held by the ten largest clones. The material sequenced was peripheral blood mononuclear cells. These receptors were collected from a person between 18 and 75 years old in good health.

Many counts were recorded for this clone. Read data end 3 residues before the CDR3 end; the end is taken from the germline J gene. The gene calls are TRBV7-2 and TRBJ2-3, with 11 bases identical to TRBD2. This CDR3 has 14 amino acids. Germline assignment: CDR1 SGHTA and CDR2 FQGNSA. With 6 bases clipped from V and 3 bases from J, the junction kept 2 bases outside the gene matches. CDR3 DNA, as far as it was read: TGTGCCAGCAGTCTAGCGGGAGGAACAGATACG. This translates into CASSLAGGTDT. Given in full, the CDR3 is CASSLAGGTDTQYF.

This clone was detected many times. The sequenced CDR3 bases are TGCGCCAGCAGCCCCTCGGGGGGCCATACG. Protein: CASSPSGGHT. Given in full, the CDR3 is CASSPSGGHTQYF. The genes are TRBV5-1 and TRBJ2-3; D possibly corresponds to TRBD2 (7 bases). From the germline J gene comes the end of the CDR3, since the read stops 3 residues before it. This CDR3 is built from 13 residues. Germline CDR1 SGHRS, CDR2 YFSETQ. The V end lost 4 bases, the J end lost 7 bases, and 13 bases lay between the germline ends.

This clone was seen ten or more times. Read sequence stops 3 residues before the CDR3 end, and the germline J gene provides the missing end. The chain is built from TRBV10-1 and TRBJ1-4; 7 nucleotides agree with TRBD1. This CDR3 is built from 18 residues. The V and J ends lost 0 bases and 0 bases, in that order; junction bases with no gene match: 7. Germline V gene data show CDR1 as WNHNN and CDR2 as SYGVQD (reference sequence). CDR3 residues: CASSESRGRSATNEKLFF. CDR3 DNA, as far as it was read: TGCGCCAGCAGTGAGTCGAGGGGGCGGAGTGCAACTAATGAAAAA.

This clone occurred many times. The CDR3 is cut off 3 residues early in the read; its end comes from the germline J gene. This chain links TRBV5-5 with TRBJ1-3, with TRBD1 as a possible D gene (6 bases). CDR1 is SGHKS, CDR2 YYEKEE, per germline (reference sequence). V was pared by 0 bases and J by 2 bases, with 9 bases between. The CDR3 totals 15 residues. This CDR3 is CASSLDRVPGNTIYF. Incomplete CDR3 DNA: TGTGCCAGCAGCTTGGACAGGGTGCCTGGAAACACC.

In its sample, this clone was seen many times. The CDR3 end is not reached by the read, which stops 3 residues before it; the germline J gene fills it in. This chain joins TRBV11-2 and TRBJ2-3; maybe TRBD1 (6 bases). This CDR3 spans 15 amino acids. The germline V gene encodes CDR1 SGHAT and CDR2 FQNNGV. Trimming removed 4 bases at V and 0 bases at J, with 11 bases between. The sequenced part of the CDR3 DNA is TGTGCCAGCAGCTCCGGACAGTCTAGCACAGATACG. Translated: CASSSGQSSTDT. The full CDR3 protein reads CASSSGQSSTDTQYF.

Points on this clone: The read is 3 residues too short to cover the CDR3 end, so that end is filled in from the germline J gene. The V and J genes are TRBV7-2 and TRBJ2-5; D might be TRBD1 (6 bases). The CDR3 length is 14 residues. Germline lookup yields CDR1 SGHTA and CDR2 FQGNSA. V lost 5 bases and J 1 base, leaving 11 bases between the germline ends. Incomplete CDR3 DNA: TGTGCCAGCAGCCCCAGGGGTCTCCAAGAGACC. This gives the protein CASSPRGLQET. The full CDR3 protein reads CASSPRGLQETQYF.

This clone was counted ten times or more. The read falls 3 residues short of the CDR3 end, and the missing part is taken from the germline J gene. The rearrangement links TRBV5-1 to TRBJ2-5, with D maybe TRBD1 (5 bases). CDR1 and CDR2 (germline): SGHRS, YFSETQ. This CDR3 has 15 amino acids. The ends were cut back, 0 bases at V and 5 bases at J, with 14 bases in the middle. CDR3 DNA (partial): TGCGCCAGCAGCTTGGAAGGGGCGTTATGGGAGACC. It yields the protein CASSLEGALWET. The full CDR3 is CASSLEGALWETQYF.

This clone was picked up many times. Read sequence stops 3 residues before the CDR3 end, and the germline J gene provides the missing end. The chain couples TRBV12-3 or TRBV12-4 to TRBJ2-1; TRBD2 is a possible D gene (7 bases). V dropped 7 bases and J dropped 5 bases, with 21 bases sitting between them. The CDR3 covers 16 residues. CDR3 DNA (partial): TGTGCCAGCACCCATAGGGGGGGGGAAAGCGACAATGAG. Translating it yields CASTHRGGESDNE. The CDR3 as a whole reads CASTHRGGESDNEQFF.

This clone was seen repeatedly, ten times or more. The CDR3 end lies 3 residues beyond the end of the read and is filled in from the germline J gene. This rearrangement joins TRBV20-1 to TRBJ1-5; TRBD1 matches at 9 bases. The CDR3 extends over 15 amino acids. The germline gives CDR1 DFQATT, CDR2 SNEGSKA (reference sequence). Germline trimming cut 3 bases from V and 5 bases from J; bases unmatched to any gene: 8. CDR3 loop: CSARPPGQGDQPQHF. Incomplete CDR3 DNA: TGCAGTGCTAGGCCCCCGGGACAGGGCGATCAGCCC.

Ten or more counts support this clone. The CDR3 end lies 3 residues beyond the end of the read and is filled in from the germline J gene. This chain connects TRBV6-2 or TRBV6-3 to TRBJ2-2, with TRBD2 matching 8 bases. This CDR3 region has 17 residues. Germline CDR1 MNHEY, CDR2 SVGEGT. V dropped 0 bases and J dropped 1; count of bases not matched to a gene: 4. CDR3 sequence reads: CASSYSRSGRNTGELFF. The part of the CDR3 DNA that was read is TGTGCCAGCAGTTACTCTAGGAGCGGGAGGAACACCGGGGAG.

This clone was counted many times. CDR3 DNA (partial): TGTGCCAGCAGCTTGGGGACGGGGGTAGCCTACGAG. It specifies CASSLGTGVAYE. The full CDR3 protein is CASSLGTGVAYEQYF. This sequence joins TRBV5-4 and TRBJ2-7; possibly TRBD2 for D (6 bases). With the read ending 3 residues before the CDR3 end, the germline J gene is used to fill in that end. Germline CDR1 is SGHNT and CDR2 is YYREEE (reference sequence). The CDR3 is 15 amino acids. V was pared by 0 bases and J by 2 bases, with 12 bases between. The full variable domain, completed using reference TRBV5-4 and TRBJ2-7, is ETGVTQSPTHLIKTRGQQVTLRCSSQSGHNTVSWYQQALGQGPQFIFQYYREEENGRGNFPPRFSGLQFPNYSSELNVNALELDDSALYLCASSLGTGVAYEQYFGPGTRLTVT.

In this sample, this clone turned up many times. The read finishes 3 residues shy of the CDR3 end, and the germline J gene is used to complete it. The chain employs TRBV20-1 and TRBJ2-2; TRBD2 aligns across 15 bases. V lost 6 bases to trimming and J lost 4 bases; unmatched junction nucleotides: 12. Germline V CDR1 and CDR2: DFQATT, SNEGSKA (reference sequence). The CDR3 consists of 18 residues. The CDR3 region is CSARKGLAGGGGTGELFF. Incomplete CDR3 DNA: TGCAGTGCCAGAAAAGGACTAGCGGGAGGGGGGGGCACCGGGGAG.

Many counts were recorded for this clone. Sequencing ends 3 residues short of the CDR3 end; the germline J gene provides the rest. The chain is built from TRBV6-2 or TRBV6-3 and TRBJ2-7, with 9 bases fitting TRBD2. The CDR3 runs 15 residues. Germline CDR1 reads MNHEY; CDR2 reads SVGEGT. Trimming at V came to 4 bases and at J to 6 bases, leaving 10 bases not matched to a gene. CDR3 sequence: CASSFILAGLSEQYF. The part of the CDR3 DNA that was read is TGTGCCAGCAGTTTTATCCTAGCGGGATTGAGCGAG.

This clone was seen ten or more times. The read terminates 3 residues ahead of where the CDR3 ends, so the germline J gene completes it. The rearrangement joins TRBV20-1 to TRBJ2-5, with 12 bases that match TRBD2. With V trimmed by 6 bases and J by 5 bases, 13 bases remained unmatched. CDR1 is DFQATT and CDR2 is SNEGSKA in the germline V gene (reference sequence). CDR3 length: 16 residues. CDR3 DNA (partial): TGCAGTGCCCCCCCGCCGACTAGCGGGAGATTTGAGACC. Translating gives CSAPPPTSGRFET. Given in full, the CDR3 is CSAPPPTSGRFETQYF.

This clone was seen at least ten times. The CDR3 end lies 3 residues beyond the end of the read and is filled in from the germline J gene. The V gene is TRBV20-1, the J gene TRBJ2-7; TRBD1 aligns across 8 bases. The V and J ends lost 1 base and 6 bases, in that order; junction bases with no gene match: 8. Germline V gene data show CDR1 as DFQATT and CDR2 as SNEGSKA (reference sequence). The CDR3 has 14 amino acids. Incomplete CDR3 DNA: TGCAGTGCTAGAGGGGGGCAGGGGGCGGGCGAG. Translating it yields CSARGGQGAGE. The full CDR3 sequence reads CSARGGQGAGEQYF.

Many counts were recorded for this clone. CDR3 DNA (partial): TGTGCCAGTAGTATAGGGGGAGGGGCAGCGCCTCAAGAGACC. Amino acid sequence: CASSIGGGAAPQET. The full-length CDR3 reads as CASSIGGGAAPQETQYF. The rearrangement joins TRBV19 to TRBJ2-5, with 7 bases matching TRBD2. The read gets to within 3 residues of the CDR3 end, and the germline J gene fills in the rest. This CDR3 is built from 17 residues. Germline loops: CDR1 LNHDA, CDR2 SQIVND (reference sequence). V lost 1 base, J lost 2 bases, and 10 bases stayed unmatched.

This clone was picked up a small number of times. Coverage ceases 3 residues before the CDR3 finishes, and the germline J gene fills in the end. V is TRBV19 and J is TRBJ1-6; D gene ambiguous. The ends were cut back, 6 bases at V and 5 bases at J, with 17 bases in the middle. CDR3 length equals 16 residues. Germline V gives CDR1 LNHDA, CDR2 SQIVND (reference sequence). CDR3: CASSVRSGSNNSPLHF. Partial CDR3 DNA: TGTGCCAGTAGCGTTCGGTCCGGGTCCAATAATTCACCC.

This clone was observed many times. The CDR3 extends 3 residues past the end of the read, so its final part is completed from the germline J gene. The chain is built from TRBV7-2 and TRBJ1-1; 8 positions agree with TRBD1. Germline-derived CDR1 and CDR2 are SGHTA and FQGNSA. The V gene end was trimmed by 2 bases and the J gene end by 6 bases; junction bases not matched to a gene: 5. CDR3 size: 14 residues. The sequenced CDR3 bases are TGTGCCAGCAGCTTAATGGCAGGGGGCCCTGAA. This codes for CASSLMAGGPE. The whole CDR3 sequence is CASSLMAGGPEAFF. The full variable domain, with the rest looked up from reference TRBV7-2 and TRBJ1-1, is GAGVSQSPSNKVTEKGKDVELRCDPISGHTALYWYRQSLGQGLEFLIYFQGNSAPDKSGLPSDRFSAERTGGSVSTLTIQRTQQEDSAVYLCASSLMAGGPEAFFGQGTRLTVV.

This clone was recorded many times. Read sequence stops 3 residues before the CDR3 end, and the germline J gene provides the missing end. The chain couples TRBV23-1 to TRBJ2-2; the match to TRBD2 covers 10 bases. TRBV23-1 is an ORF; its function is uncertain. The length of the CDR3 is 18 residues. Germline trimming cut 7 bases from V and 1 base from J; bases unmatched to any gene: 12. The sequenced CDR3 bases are TGCGCCAGCATCAATATCTTAGGACTAGCGGTGAACACCGGGGAG. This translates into CASINILGLAVNTGE. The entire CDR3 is CASINILGLAVNTGELFF.

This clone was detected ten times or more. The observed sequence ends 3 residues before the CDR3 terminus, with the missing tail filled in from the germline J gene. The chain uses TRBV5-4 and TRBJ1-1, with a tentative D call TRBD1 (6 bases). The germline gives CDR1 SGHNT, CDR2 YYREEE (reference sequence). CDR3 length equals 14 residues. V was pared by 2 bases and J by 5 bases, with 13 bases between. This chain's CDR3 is CASSFIGGATEAFF. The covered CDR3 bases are TGTGCCAGCAGCTTTATTGGGGGGGCAACTGAA.

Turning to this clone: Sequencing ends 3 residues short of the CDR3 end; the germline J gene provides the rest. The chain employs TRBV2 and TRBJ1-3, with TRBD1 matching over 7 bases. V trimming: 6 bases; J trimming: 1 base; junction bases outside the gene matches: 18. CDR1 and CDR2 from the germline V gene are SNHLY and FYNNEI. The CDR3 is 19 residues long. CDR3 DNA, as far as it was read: TGTGCCAGCAGATGGCCCCGGGGACGGGACAGCTCTTCTGGAAACACC. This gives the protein CASRWPRGRDSSSGNT. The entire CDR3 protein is CASRWPRGRDSSSGNTIYF.